This TCR beta chain was profiled in a study of cytotoxic CD8 clonotypes in ibrutinib-treated CLL. Study background: Responses: roughly 25 partial, 2 complete; after median around 64 months, around 14 stayed remitted, roughly 12 progressed. Study results and caveats: At the start, clonality exceeded age-matched healthy donors and followed circulating CD8+ T-cell counts.

Sequencing used immunoSEQ multiplex PCR; TCRdb keeps in-frame clones, though not all of them. This sample has some 100,000 clones, with about 58% found just once. The CDR3 sequence is 14 residues long. The V gene's germline CDR1 is SGHRS and CDR2 YFSETQ. Germline trimming cut 6 bases from V and 2 bases from J; bases unmatched to any gene: 7. As regards this clone: The antigen remains undetermined.

Sequences were derived from PBMCs, sampled after 24 months of ibrutinib treatment. This clonotype was sampled from a human donor with chronic lymphocytic leukemia. The chain is built from TRBV5-1 and TRBJ2-7; TRBD1 agrees at 8 bases. The CDR3 reads CASTPDRGTYEQYF. As DNA, the CDR3 is TGCGCCAGCACCCCCGACAGGGGAACCTACGAGCAGTACTTC.